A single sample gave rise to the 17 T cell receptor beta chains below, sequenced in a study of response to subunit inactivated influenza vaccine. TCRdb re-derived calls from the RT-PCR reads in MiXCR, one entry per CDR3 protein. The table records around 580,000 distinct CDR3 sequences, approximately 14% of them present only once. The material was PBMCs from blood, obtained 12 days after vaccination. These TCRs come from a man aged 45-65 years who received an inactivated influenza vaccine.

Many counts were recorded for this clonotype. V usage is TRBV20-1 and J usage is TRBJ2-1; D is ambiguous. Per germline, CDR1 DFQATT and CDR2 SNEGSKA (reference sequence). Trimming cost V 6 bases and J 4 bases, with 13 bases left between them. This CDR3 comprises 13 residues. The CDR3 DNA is TGCAGTGCGGATTTTGGACCGTACAATGAGCAGTTCTTC. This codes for CSADFGPYNEQFF.

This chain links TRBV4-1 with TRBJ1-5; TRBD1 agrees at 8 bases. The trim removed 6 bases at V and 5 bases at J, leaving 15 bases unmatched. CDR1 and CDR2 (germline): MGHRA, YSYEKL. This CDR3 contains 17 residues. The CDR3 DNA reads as TGCGCCAGCAGTCCACGGGACAGTCCACAGGGGGATCAGCCCCAGCATTTT. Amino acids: CASSPRDSPQGDQPQHF.

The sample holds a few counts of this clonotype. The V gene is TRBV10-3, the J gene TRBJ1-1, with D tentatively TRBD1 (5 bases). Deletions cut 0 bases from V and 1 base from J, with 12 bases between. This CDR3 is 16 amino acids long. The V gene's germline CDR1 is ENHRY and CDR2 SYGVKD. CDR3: CAISESRAGKNTEAFF. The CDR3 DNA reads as TGTGCCATCAGTGAGTCAAGGGCAGGGAAGAACACTGAAGCTTTCTTT.

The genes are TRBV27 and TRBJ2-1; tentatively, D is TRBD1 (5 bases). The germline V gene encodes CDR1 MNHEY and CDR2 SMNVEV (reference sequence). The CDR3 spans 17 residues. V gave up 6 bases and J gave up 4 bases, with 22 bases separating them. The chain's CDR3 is CASSTEGATRRYNEQFF. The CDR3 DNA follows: TGTGCCAGCAGCACCGAAGGGGCGACTCGCAGATACAATGAGCAGTTCTTC.

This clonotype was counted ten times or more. CDR3 in amino acids: CSANTGLVGTDTQYF. As DNA, the CDR3 is TGCAGTGCGAATACGGGACTCGTGGGCACAGATACGCAGTATTTT. V is TRBV20-1 and J is TRBJ2-3, with TRBD2 as a possible D gene (6 bases). Deletions cut 6 bases from V and 1 base from J, with 17 bases between. The length of the CDR3 is 15 residues. CDR1 is DFQATT, CDR2 SNEGSKA, per germline (reference sequence).

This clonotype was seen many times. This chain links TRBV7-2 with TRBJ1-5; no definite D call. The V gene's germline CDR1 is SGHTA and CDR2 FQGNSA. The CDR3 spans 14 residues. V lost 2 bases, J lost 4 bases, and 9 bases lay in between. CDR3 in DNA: TGTGCCAGCAGCTTATCACACGGGAATCAGCCCCAGCATTTT. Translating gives CASSLSHGNQPQHF. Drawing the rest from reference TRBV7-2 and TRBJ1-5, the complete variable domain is GAGVSQSPSNKVTEKGKDVELRCDPISGHTALYWYRQSLGQGLEFLIYFQGNSAPDKSGLPSDRFSAERTGGSVSTLTIQRTQQEDSAVYLCASSLSHGNQPQHFGDGTRLSIL.

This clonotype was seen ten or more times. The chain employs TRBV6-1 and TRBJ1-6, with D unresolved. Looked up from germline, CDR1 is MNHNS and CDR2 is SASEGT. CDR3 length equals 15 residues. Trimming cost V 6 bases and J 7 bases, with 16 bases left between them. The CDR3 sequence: CASSSGSVGNSPLHF. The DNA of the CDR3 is TGTGCCAGCAGCTCTGGATCAGTGGGGAATTCACCCCTCCACTTT.

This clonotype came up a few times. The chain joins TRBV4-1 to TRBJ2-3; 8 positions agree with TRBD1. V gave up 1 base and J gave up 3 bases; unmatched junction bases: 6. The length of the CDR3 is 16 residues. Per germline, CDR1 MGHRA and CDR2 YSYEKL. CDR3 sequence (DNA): TGCGCCAGCAGCCAAGGAGATTGGACAGGGACAGATACGCAGTATTTT. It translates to CASSQGDWTGTDTQYF.

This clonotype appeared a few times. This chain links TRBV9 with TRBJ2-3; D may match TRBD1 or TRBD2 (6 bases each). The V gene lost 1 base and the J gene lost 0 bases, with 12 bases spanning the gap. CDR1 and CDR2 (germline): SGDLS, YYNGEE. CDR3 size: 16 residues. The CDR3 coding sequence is TGTGCCAGCAGCGTACTTGGGGGGCCAAGCACAGATACGCAGTATTTT. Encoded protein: CASSVLGGPSTDTQYF.

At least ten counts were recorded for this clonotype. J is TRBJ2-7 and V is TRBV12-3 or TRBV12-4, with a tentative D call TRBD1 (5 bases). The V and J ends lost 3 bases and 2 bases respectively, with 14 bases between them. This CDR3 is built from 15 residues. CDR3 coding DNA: TGTGCCAGCAGTTTTCGGGCAGGGCCCACCTACGAGCAGTACTTC. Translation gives CASSFRAGPTYEQYF.

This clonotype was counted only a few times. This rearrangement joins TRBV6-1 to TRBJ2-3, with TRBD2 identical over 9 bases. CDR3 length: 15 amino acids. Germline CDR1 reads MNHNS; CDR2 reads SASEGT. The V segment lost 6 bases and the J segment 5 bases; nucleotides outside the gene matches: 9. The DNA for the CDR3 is TGTGCCAGCAGCCCCTGGCGGGAGGGTTTAGATACGCAGTATTTT. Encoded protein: CASSPWREGLDTQYF.

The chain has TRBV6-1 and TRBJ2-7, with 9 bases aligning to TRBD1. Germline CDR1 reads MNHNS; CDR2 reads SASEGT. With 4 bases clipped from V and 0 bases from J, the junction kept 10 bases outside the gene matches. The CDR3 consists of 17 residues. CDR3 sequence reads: CASSVRLGTGSSYEQYF. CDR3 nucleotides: TGTGCCAGCAGTGTTCGGTTGGGGACAGGGAGCTCCTACGAGCAGTACTTC.

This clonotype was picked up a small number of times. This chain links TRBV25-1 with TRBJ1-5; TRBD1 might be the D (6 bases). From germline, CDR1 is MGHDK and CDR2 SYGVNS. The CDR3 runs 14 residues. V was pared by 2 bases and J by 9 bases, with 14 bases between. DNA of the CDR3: TGTGCCAGCAGTGAAACAGGGCGTAATGGGCCCCAGCATTTT. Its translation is CASSETGRNGPQHF.

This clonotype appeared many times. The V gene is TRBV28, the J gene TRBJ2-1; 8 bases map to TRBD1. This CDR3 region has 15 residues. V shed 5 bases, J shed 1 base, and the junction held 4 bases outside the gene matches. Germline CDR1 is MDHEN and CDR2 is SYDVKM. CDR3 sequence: CASSPWTGSYNEQFF. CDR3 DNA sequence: TGTGCCAGCAGTCCTTGGACAGGGTCCTACAATGAGCAGTTCTTC.

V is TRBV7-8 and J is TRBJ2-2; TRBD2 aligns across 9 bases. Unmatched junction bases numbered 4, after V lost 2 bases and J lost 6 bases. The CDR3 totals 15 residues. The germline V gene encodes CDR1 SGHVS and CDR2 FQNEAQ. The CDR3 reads CASSLLAGFSGELFF. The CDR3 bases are TGTGCCAGCAGCTTACTAGCGGGATTTTCCGGGGAGCTGTTTTTT.

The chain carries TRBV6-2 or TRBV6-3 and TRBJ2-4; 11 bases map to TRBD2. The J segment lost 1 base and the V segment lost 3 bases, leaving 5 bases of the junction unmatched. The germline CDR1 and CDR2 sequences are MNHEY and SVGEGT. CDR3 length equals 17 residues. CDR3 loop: CASSYTSGSPAKNIQYF. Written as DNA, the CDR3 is TGTGCCAGCAGTTATACTAGCGGGAGTCCGGCCAAAAACATTCAGTACTTC.

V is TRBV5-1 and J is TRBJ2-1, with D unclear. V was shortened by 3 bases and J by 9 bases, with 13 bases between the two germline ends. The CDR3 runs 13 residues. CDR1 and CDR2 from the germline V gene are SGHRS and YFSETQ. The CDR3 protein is CASSSLDLPEQFF. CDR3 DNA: TGCGCCAGCAGCTCCCTCGACCTGCCTGAGCAGTTCTTC.